Included here is one TCR beta chain sequence, with context. Its target is unknown. The length of the CDR3 is 14 residues. Germline V gene data show CDR1 as SGHAT and CDR2 as FQNNGV. The trim removed 3 bases at V and 9 bases at J, leaving 7 bases unmatched. Clones were read by immunoSEQ multiplex PCR, and TCRdb kept only the in-frame ones, dropping some. Here the sample spans under 650,000 clones, 90% to 96% being singletons. These data come from a study of shared clonotypes between healthy human individuals. Study-wide results and limits: In a few donors, about 5% of naive CD4 clonotypes appeared in common. Depth of sequencing was expected to influence donor clonotype sharing.

The chain uses TRBV11-2 and TRBJ2-1; 8 positions match TRBD1. The clonotype originates from a woman between 25 and 40 years old in good health. The sequencing sample was made of naive CD4+ T cells sorted from blood. Noted subset: CD45RA+ positively selected. The CDR3 reads CASSFGQGGPEQFF. CDR3 DNA: TGTGCCAGCAGCTTTGGACAGGGCGGACCTGAGCAGTTCTTC. Full variable domain (rest looked up from reference TRBV11-2 and TRBJ2-1): EAGVAQSPRYKIIEKRQSVAFWCNPISGHATLYWYQQILGQGPKLLIQFQNNGVVDDSQLPKDRFSAERLKGVDSTLKIQPAKLEDSAVYLCASSFGQGGPEQFFGPGTRLTVL.